The 25 T cell receptor beta chains below all came from one sample that was sequenced in a study of T cells after yellow fever vaccination. TCRdb re-derived calls from the 5' RACE reads in MiXCR, one entry per CDR3 protein. The table has a few hundred thousand distinct CDR3 sequences, around 21% seen once; the top ten hold roughly an eighth. The sample was PBMCs, taken 15 days after the yellow fever booster vaccination. These receptors were taken from a man aged 25 to 40 who received the YFV17D yellow fever vaccine.

This clonotype was seen more than once but under ten times. The chain is built from TRBV7-2 and TRBJ2-1; 7 nucleotides line up with TRBD2. The CDR3 length is 15 residues. Germline CDR1 reads SGHTA; CDR2 reads FQGNSA. V lost 6 bases to trimming and J lost 2 bases; unmatched junction nucleotides: 7. DNA of the CDR3: TGTGCCAGCAGTCGACTAGCCGCGACCTACAATGAGCAGTTCTTC. It specifies CASSRLAATYNEQFF.

The rearrangement uses TRBV7-2 and TRBJ1-6; D uncertain. In germline, CDR1 is SGHTA, CDR2 FQGNSA. V lost 6 bases and J lost 6, with 9 bases in between. This CDR3 is 13 amino acids long. The CDR3 loop reads CASRPSGNSPLHF. In nucleotides, the CDR3 is TGTGCCAGCAGACCGTCGGGTAATTCACCCCTCCACTTT.

This clonotype has only a few counts. This rearrangement joins TRBV29-1 to TRBJ2-5; D may be TRBD2 (5 bases). CDR3 size: 11 residues. V dropped 2 bases and J dropped 5 bases, with 6 bases sitting between them. The germline V gene has CDR1 SQVTM and CDR2 ANQGSEA. CDR3 in amino acids: CSVEKRETQYF. In DNA, the CDR3 is TGCAGCGTTGAAAAGCGGGAGACCCAGTACTTC.

This clonotype came up a few times. The V gene is TRBV7-9, the J gene TRBJ2-7; 7 positions match TRBD1. V shed 5 bases and J 6 bases; nucleotides not matched to a gene: 7. Germline values: CDR1 SEHNR, CDR2 FQNEAQ (reference sequence). This CDR3 comprises 13 residues. This chain's CDR3 is CASSPTGTREQYF. The CDR3 region has the DNA TGTGCCAGCAGCCCGACAGGGACCCGCGAGCAGTACTTC.

The genes are TRBV5-1 and TRBJ2-1; 12 positions agree with TRBD2. The CDR3 has 17 amino acids. Germline loops: CDR1 SGHRS, CDR2 YFSETQ. Losses at the gene ends were 4 bases for V and 8 bases for J; bases not matched to a gene: 13. The CDR3 region is CASSPKKTSGSEDEQFF. CDR3 sequence (DNA): TGCGCCAGCAGCCCCAAGAAGACTAGCGGGAGTGAGGATGAGCAGTTCTTC.

V gene TRBV6-2 or TRBV6-3 combines with J gene TRBJ2-7; 11 bases map to TRBD1. CDR1 and CDR2 (germline): MNHEY, SVGEGT. This CDR3 is built from 13 residues. The V and J ends lost 6 bases and 7 bases, in that order; junction bases with no gene match: 5. The CDR3 reads CASRMDRGLEQYF. CDR3 nucleotides: TGTGCCAGCAGAATGGACAGGGGGCTTGAGCAGTACTTC.

The chain carries TRBV3-1 and TRBJ2-7; the D is unclear. Germline assignment: CDR1 LGHDT and CDR2 YNNKEL (reference sequence). V was clipped by 0 bases and J by 2 bases, with 8 bases between them. The CDR3 covers 14 residues. The CDR3 spells CASSQERPPYEQYF. The CDR3, as DNA: TGTGCCAGCAGCCAAGAACGGCCACCCTACGAGCAGTACTTC.

The V call is TRBV11-3, the J call TRBJ1-1, with a tentative D call TRBD1 (5 bases). The CDR3 contains 19 residues. CDR1 SGHNT and CDR2 YENEEA come from the germline V gene. Trimming stripped 2 bases from V and 2 bases from J, with 24 bases between. As DNA, the CDR3 is TGTGCCAGCAGCTTAATTTTCGTCAAGACCGGGGCGCCCAACACTGAAGCTTTCTTT. Translating gives CASSLIFVKTGAPNTEAFF.

This sequence joins TRBV7-9 and TRBJ2-1, with TRBD2 matching over 8 bases. J gave up 5 bases and V 10 bases, and 7 bases lay outside the gene matches. Germline V gene data show CDR1 as SEHNR and CDR2 as FQNEAQ (reference sequence). CDR3 length: 13 amino acids. CDR3 nucleotides: TGTGCCACCTCCCCGGGACTAGACAATGAGCAGTTCTTC. Translating it yields CATSPGLDNEQFF.

The J gene is TRBJ1-6, the V gene TRBV9; D not certain. V was trimmed by 0 bases and J by 11 bases, leaving 6 bases between them. Per the germline V gene, CDR1 is SGDLS and CDR2 is YYNGEE. This CDR3 comprises 12 residues. CDR3 sequence reads: CASSVDVAPLHF. CDR3 bases: TGTGCCAGCAGCGTAGACGTGGCACCCCTCCACTTT.

The genes are TRBV15 and TRBJ2-1, with 7 bases aligning to TRBD2. Germline values: CDR1 LNHNV, CDR2 YYDKDF (reference sequence). The V and J ends lost 4 bases and 8 bases, in that order; junction bases with no gene match: 8. This CDR3 is 14 amino acids long. The DNA of the CDR3 is TGTGCCACCAGCACCCCCCAGGGAGGGGATGAGCAGTTCTTC. It yields the protein CATSTPQGGDEQFF.

The rearrangement links TRBV7-2 to TRBJ2-7; weak D call: TRBD2 (6 bases). V lost 2 bases to trimming and J lost 0 bases, with 11 bases between them. Germline assignment: CDR1 SGHTA and CDR2 FQGNSA. The CDR3 length is 15 residues. In nucleotides, the CDR3 is TGTGCCAGCAGCTTAAGCGCACTAGCCTCCTACGAGCAGTACTTC. Translating gives CASSLSALASYEQYF.

This clonotype showed up many times. The CDR3 loop is CASSLVTGSYEQYF. The CDR3, as DNA: TGTGCCAGCAGTTTAGTGACAGGGTCCTACGAGCAGTACTTC. This chain connects TRBV12-3 or TRBV12-4 to TRBJ2-7; 7 nucleotides agree with TRBD1. The CDR3 covers 14 residues. The J segment lost 1 base and the V segment lost 1 base, leaving 1 base of the junction unmatched.

This clonotype was seen ten or more times. The chain joins TRBV5-6 to TRBJ2-4; TRBD2 is a possible D gene (6 bases). This CDR3 has 14 amino acids. Germline V lookup: CDR1 SGHDT, CDR2 YYEEEE. Trimming cost V 3 bases and J 0 bases, with 7 bases left between them. The CDR3 sequence: CASSSGLAKNIQYF. CDR3 DNA: TGTGCCAGCAGCTCGGGACTAGCCAAAAACATTCAGTACTTC. Variable domain in full (rest from reference TRBV5-6 and TRBJ2-4): DAGVTQSPTHLIKTRGQQVTLRCSPKSGHDTVSWYQQALGQGPQFIFQYYEEEERQRGNFPDRFSGHQFPNYSSELNVNALLLGDSALYLCASSSGLAKNIQYFGAGTRLSVL.

This clonotype was observed a handful of times. The chain carries TRBV7-2 and TRBJ2-1, with D possibly TRBD2 on 5 matching bases. V was cut by 1 base and J by 7 bases, with 11 bases left in between. Germline V gene lookup returns CDR1 SGHTA and CDR2 FQGNSA. This CDR3 is 14 amino acids long. CDR3 protein: CASSLESTGNEQFF. CDR3 nucleotide sequence: TGTGCCAGCAGCTTAGAGAGCACGGGGAATGAGCAGTTCTTC.

J is TRBJ1-1 and V is TRBV12-3 or TRBV12-4; no clear D. Trimming shortened V by 6 bases and J by 1 base, and 12 bases separated the two germline ends. The CDR3 has 14 amino acids. As DNA, the CDR3 is TGTGCCAGCAGGGGCCAGGCGACGAACACTGAAGCTTTCTTT. Translated, it gives CASRGQATNTEAFF.

This clonotype was seen a few times. The chain is built from TRBV4-2 and TRBJ1-2; 9 bases are a match to TRBD1. The CDR3 runs to 14 residues. Germline loops: CDR1 LGHNA, CDR2 YNFKEQ. After removal of 5 bases from V and 2 bases from J, the junction contained 3 bases not matched to a gene. The DNA for the CDR3 is TGTGCCAGCAGCAACAGGGGGCCCAACTATGGCTACACCTTC. Residues: CASSNRGPNYGYTF.

V is TRBV5-1 and J is TRBJ2-5; 8 bases are shared with TRBD1. From germline, CDR1 is SGHRS and CDR2 YFSETQ. The CDR3 has 14 residues. The ends lost 0 bases at V and 4 bases at J; junction bases unmatched: 2. The CDR3 sequence: CASSLATGVETQYF. In nucleotides, the CDR3 is TGCGCCAGCAGCTTGGCGACAGGGGTAGAGACCCAGTACTTC.

In its sample, this clonotype was seen a few times. The J gene is TRBJ2-7, the V gene TRBV20-1; no clear D. This CDR3 is built from 11 residues. Trimming removed 5 bases from V and 7 bases from J, with 12 bases in between. Germline V gene data show CDR1 as DFQATT and CDR2 as SNEGSKA (reference sequence). The CDR3 region is CSASDPLEQYF. Here the CDR3 DNA reads TGCAGTGCTTCGGACCCCTTGGAGCAGTACTTC.

The rearrangement joins TRBV5-1 to TRBJ2-5; D possibly corresponds to TRBD2 (6 bases). The V and J ends lost 1 base and 4 bases respectively, with 14 bases between them. The CDR3 is 15 amino acids. Looked up from germline, CDR1 is SGHRS and CDR2 is YFSETQ. CDR3 in DNA: TGCGCCAGCAGCTTGTCGGGGGACCATAGAGAGACCCAGTACTTC. It codes for CASSLSGDHRETQYF.

The J gene is TRBJ2-1, the V gene TRBV20-1, with D hard to call. V was cut by 6 bases and J by 10 bases, with 16 bases left in between. The V gene's germline CDR1 is DFQATT and CDR2 SNEGSKA (reference sequence). There are 12 residues in the CDR3. CDR3 sequence (DNA): TGCAGTGCCAGTGGGATAGCTTGGGAGCAGTTCTTC. The encoded protein is CSASGIAWEQFF.

The chain recombines TRBV29-1 with TRBJ1-1; possibly TRBD1 for D (5 bases). The V and J ends lost 0 bases and 6 bases respectively, with 14 bases between them. The CDR3 consists of 14 residues. Germline assignment: CDR1 SQVTM and CDR2 ANQGSEA. The CDR3 region has the DNA TGCAGCGTTGAAGATCTTCGTGGGGCATCTGAAGCTTTCTTT. It specifies CSVEDLRGASEAFF.

The chain couples TRBV9 to TRBJ2-7; 7 positions match TRBD2. Looked up from germline, CDR1 is SGDLS and CDR2 is YYNGEE. The CDR3 loop spans 15 amino acids. Germline trimming cut 4 bases from V and 3 bases from J; bases unmatched to any gene: 10. The CDR3 spells CASSPPGGHNYEQYF. In nucleotides, the CDR3 is TGTGCCAGCAGCCCTCCGGGAGGTCATAACTACGAGCAGTACTTC.

The CDR3 sequence: CSARPTLGTSGYYNEQFF. CDR3 in DNA: TGCAGTGCTAGACCTACCTTGGGGACTAGCGGTTACTACAATGAGCAGTTCTTC. This chain joins TRBV20-1 and TRBJ2-1; 11 nucleotides align to TRBD2. Germline trimming cut 2 bases from V and 3 bases from J; bases unmatched to any gene: 12. The CDR3 runs 18 residues. The germline V gene encodes CDR1 DFQATT and CDR2 SNEGSKA (reference sequence).

This clonotype was recorded a few times. V gene TRBV18 combines with J gene TRBJ1-5; D call uncertain. Germline-derived CDR1 and CDR2 are KGHSH and LQKENI. The CDR3 consists of 12 residues. V lost 6 bases and J lost 9, with 12 bases in between. CDR3 sequence: CASSSPYSPQHF. CDR3 in DNA: TGTGCCAGCTCGTCACCTTATTCGCCCCAGCATTTT.